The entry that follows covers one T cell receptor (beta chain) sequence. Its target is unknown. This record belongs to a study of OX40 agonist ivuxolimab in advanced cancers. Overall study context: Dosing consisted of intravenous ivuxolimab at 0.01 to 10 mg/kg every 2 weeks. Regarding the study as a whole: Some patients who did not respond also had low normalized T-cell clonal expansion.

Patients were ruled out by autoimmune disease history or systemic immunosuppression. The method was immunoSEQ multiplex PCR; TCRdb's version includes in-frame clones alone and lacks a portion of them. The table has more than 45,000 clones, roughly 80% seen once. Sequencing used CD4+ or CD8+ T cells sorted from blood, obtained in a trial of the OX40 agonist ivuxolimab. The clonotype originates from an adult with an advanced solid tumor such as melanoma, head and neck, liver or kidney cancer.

The CDR3 DNA reads TGCGCCAGCAGCTTGGCCACAGGGCGCGGAGAGACCCAGTACTTC. It translates to CASSLATGRGETQYF. The V and J genes are TRBV5-1 and TRBJ2-5, with D perhaps matching TRBD1 (6 bases). This CDR3 has 15 residues. Per germline, CDR1 SGHRS and CDR2 YFSETQ. Trimming stripped 0 bases from V and 4 bases from J, with 13 bases between.